Reported below is one T cell receptor beta chain. The data originate from a study of blood T cell repertoires in COVID-19. Study context: COVID-19 samples from acute and convalescent phases originated in the United States, Italy and Spain.

The CDR3 has 14 residues. V was shortened by 8 bases and J by 6 bases, with 18 bases between the two germline ends. CDR1 is SNHLY, CDR2 FYNNEI, per germline. How the authors handled the data: Cell counts per sample came from amplifying reference gene primers. Assay: immunoSEQ multiplex PCR; the TCRdb copy retains only in-frame clones and omits some. That table furnishes V, J and clone size, whereas the DNA furnished D and trimming. The sample includes some 250,000 clones, approximately 90% of them seen just once. Sequencing was performed on peripheral blood. The V gene is TRBV2, the J gene TRBJ2-3, with D perhaps given as TRBD1 or TRBD2 (6 bases each). This receptor was identified in a woman in her 40s who had recovered from COVID-19. DNA for the CDR3: TGTGCCAGCTGTGGGGGCGGGGCGGGGGATACGCAGTATTTT. It translates to CASCGGGAGDTQYF.